This T cell receptor (beta chain) was sequenced during a study of blood T cell repertoires in COVID-19. In the study overall: COVID-19 samples, acute and convalescent, were from the United States, Italy and Spain. T cells, B-cell-depleted T cells, or PBMCs provided the cDNA or gDNA that served as material.

To note about this clone: This CDR3 is also generated by other DNA sequences in the sample.

The CDR3 extends over 13 amino acids. The V and J ends lost 4 bases and 8 bases, in that order; junction bases with no gene match: 5. CDR1 and CDR2 (germline): SGHDT, YYEEEE. In the study's own analysis: Amplifying reference gene primers gave estimates of nucleated cell counts. TCRdb's copy holds only in-frame clones and misses some; the assay was immunoSEQ multiplex PCR. V and J calls and clone size are given by that table; D and trimming were obtained from the DNA. This table has 300,000 to 450,000 clones, around 85% appearing once. This receptor was taken from a woman aged 18-29 years with acute or convalescent COVID-19. The sequenced sample consisted of peripheral blood. The chain joins TRBV5-6 to TRBJ1-4, with 7 bases matching TRBD1. The CDR3 reads CASSLGTAEKLFF. In DNA, the CDR3 is TGTGCCAGCAGCCTCGGGACAGCGGAAAAACTGTTTTTT.